Given below is one T cell receptor beta chain in context. The antigen is undetermined. The V and J ends lost 1 base and 1 base respectively, with 14 bases between them. The CDR3 runs 17 residues. CDR1 and CDR2 (germline): LGHNT, FRNRAP. This record belongs to a study of cytomegalovirus exposure and HLA in healthy donors. The overall study: The roughly 120 million unique TCR beta sequences, from approximately 170 million T cells, were found by an earlier analysis. Broader study findings: Upon later analysis, TCR association rates were observed to vary by HLA locus, being highest for DRB1 and lowest for HLA-C. Later analysis identified several of the most significant clusters that appeared linked to common viral pathogens. Analyses of presence/absence relied on an assumption of roughly uniform sequencing depth across donors.

The primer mix had 60 Vbeta and 13 Jbeta primers. Assay: immunoSEQ multiplex PCR; the TCRdb copy retains only in-frame clones and omits some. The table records around 150,000 clones, 75% to 90% of them present only once. The genes are TRBV12-5 and TRBJ1-5, with a weak D call TRBD1 (5 bases). The sample consisted of PBMCs. The clonotype comes from a human donor in good health. In nucleotides, the CDR3 is TGTGCTAGTGGTTTGGCAAGTCTGGACATGAGCAATCAGCCCCAGCATTTT. This codes for CASGLASLDMSNQPQHF.